This T cell receptor (beta chain) was identified during a study of blood T cell repertoires in COVID-19 (dated by TCRdb to the early 2020s). Study-wide context: The collaborator samples originated in the United States, Italy and Spain and spanned the acute and convalescent phases of COVID-19. The prospective study material was composed of cDNA or gDNA derived from T cells, B-cell-depleted T cells, or PBMCs. The dataset comprised deeply sampled blood TCRbeta repertoires from subjects exposed to, actively infected with, or recovered from COVID-19. A freely available public database, intended as a resource for researchers studying the immune response to SARS-CoV-2, is where the repertoires were released. The samples were drawn from two sources: the first 160 participants of the ongoing ImmuneRACE study, and fewer than 1,500 subjects contributed by 6 global collaborators. Sample metadata almost always included a de-identified subject ID, COVID-19 status, age in years and sex. Where available, HLA class I and class II types were obtained from metadata supplied by the sample provider rather than from assay-based typing.

TCRbeta CDR3 regions were amplified from genomic DNA by means of the immunoSEQ Assay, a bias-controlled multiplex PCR. The authors processed their data as follows. Nucleated cell counts per sample were estimated from amplification of reference gene primers within the assay. To quantify the absolute abundance of each unique TCRbeta CDR3 rearrangement, sequence reads were collapsed and filtered. For each sample, productive Simpson clonality was calculated as the square root of Simpson's diversity index across productive rearrangements. Sourced from immuneACCESS, this table was stored by TCRdb with only in-frame sequences that have V and J called. A share of the clones is absent; for the studies checked, an unresolved V gene accounts for under half, and the remainder has no known explanation. For V, J and clone size, that table is used; D and trimming come from the DNA. The sample table contains some 230,000 clones; only one count was recorded for roughly 90% of them. Over 2% of the sample comes from the top ten.

Points the paper makes about the study in general: How much clinical and demographic metadata was included differed by source and by participant, and the metadata was provided uncurated.

A second Seattle source provided samples from volunteer blood donors who had recovered from COVID-19. Collaborating institutions collected whole blood in K2EDTA tubes following their own protocols. For TCRbeta analysis, collaborators shipped samples in one of three forms: frozen whole blood, isolated PBMCs, or DNA extracted from either of those sample types. Worth noting for this clone: The target of this receptor is not known. The input lacks base qualities; no much larger clone sits a single base away.

The origin of this receptor is a young man who had recovered from COVID-19. Sequencing input: peripheral blood.

The CDR3 is CAISDTSGASGGQPQHF. The DNA sequence follows: TGTGCCATCAGTGATACTTCGGGGGCCTCAGGGGGTCAGCCCCAGCATTTT. The sequence links TRBV10-3 to TRBJ1-5; TRBD1 matches 7 bases in the middle. After removal of 3 bases from V and 6 bases from J, the junction retains 14 bases not matched to a gene. The germline V gene specifies ENHRY as CDR1 and SYGVKD as CDR2. From the cysteine through the phenylalanine, the CDR3 covers 17 amino acids. Of all the DNA, just the CDR3 is kept, 51 bases in frame from base 1.